These 17 T cell receptor beta chains originate from one sample sequenced in a study of monozygotic twins with inflammatory bowel disease. Each CDR3 protein gets one entry in TCRdb, which reprocessed the 5' RACE reads and gives no DNA. Its table lists roughly 160,000 distinct CDR3 sequences. The sequenced sample was blood. These TCRs come from a human donor with ulcerative colitis or Crohn's disease, or a healthy co-twin of an affected twin (not recorded which).

This chain uses TRBV5-1 with TRBJ1-5; the TCRdb D gene call, TRBD1, has no DNA to confirm it. The germline V gene encodes CDR1 SGHRS and CDR2 YFSETQ. This CDR3 spans 14 amino acids. The CDR3 spells CASSLQGSDQPQHF.

The rearrangement links TRBV12-3 or TRBV12-4 to TRBJ1-3; no DNA is available, so the TRBD1 call from TCRdb remains unchecked. CDR3 length: 16 residues. CDR3: CASSANPQDSGNTIYF.

The chain recombines TRBV20-1 with TRBJ2-3; the TCRdb D gene call, TRBD2, has no DNA to confirm it. This CDR3 is 12 amino acids long. Germline CDR1 DFQATT, CDR2 SNEGSKA (reference sequence). The CDR3 region is CSARAGGDTQYF.

The V gene is TRBV6-4, the J gene TRBJ2-2. In germline, CDR1 is MRHNA, CDR2 SNTAGT. CDR3 length: 13 residues. The CDR3 is CASSERSTGELFF.

The chain employs TRBV12-3 or TRBV12-4 and TRBJ1-5; no DNA is available, so the TRBD1 call from TCRdb remains unchecked. The CDR3 sequence is 16 residues long. The CDR3 sequence is CASSLLQGEGNQPQHF.

The chain uses TRBV20-1 and TRBJ2-7; TCRdb's assignment of TRBD2 cannot be checked, as there is no DNA. The germline V gene has CDR1 DFQATT and CDR2 SNEGSKA (reference sequence). CDR3 length: 15 residues. The CDR3 spells CSARDWTSGSYEQYF.

This sequence joins TRBV20-1 and TRBJ1-6. The CDR3 length is 15 residues. In germline, CDR1 is DFQATT, CDR2 SNEGSKA (reference sequence). This chain's CDR3 is CSASKGERVDSPLHF.

J is TRBJ2-5 and V is TRBV18; TCRdb's D gene call, TRBD1, goes unchecked for lack of DNA. The CDR3 sequence is 14 residues long. CDR1 and CDR2 from the germline V gene are KGHSH and LQKENI. CDR3 protein: CASSPQIGEETQYF.

This chain connects TRBV4-1 to TRBJ2-7; TCRdb's D gene call, TRBD1, goes unchecked for lack of DNA. Germline-derived CDR1 and CDR2 are MGHRA and YSYEKL. This CDR3 region has 21 residues. The CDR3 protein is CASSQQDLLGRDRELSYEQYF.

The chain uses TRBV11-3 and TRBJ2-2; TCRdb names TRBD2, which stays unverified in the absence of DNA. CDR3 length: 15 residues. Germline loops: CDR1 SGHNT, CDR2 YENEEA. The CDR3 sequence is CASSPGTSPSGELFF. The variable domain in full, completed from reference TRBV11-3 and TRBJ2-2, reads EAGVVQSPRYKIIEKKQPVAFWCNPISGHNTLYWYLQNLGQGPELLIRYENEEAVDDSQLPKDRFSAERLKGVDSTLKIQPAELGDSAVYLCASSPGTSPSGELFFGEGSRLTVL.

This chain connects TRBV5-1 to TRBJ2-1; the TRBD2 assignment by TCRdb is unverifiable without DNA. The CDR3 is 14 amino acids. Germline-derived CDR1 and CDR2 are SGHRS and YFSETQ. The CDR3 region is CASSSTNPYNEQFF.

The chain carries TRBV7-9 and TRBJ2-7; TCRdb returns TRBD2, unconfirmable since there is no DNA. CDR1 and CDR2 (germline): SEHNR, FQNEAQ (reference sequence). CDR3 size: 15 residues. The chain's CDR3 is CASSPSFLLRSEQYF.

The V gene is TRBV28, the J gene TRBJ2-3. Germline V gene data show CDR1 as MDHEN and CDR2 as SYDVKM. The CDR3 is 17 residues long. The chain's CDR3 is CASNSYNPRISTDTQYF.

The genes are TRBV4-2 and TRBJ2-7; TCRdb's D gene call, TRBD2, goes unchecked for lack of DNA. Germline CDR1 is LGHNA and CDR2 is YNFKEQ. The CDR3 is 15 amino acids. The CDR3 is CASSQMLAGSYEQYF.

The chain carries TRBV20-1 and TRBJ2-3; TCRdb picks TRBD1, but there is no DNA to check that call. Germline assignment: CDR1 DFQATT and CDR2 SNEGSKA (reference sequence). This CDR3 has 18 amino acids. The CDR3 is CSARAELRGGYRSDTQYF.

The chain recombines TRBV6-6 with TRBJ1-2. Per the germline V gene, CDR1 is MNHNY and CDR2 is SVGAGI (reference sequence). There are 13 residues in the CDR3. CDR3 region: CASSPTSNYGYTF.

The CDR3 is CAISEPGDWEQFF. This chain links TRBV10-3 with TRBJ2-1. The CDR3 sequence is 13 residues long. Germline CDR1 ENHRY, CDR2 SYGVKD.